The source of this TCR beta chain is a study of cytomegalovirus exposure and HLA in healthy donors. PCR used 60 Vbeta primers and 13 Jbeta primers. Method: immunoSEQ multiplex PCR; TCRdb's copy keeps in-frame clones and lacks some. Among 110,000 to 150,000 clones, about three quarters were seen once, and the ten largest hold less than 1.5%. The V segment lost 2 bases and the J segment 3 bases; nucleotides outside the gene matches: 0. The CDR3 extends over 13 amino acids. Germline V gives CDR1 SGHTA, CDR2 FQGNSA. Study results and limitations: Associated with HLA alleles at 0.05 false discovery rate in a later analysis were 17,000 or so TCR beta sequences. Cytomegalovirus association was listed for 150 to 200 TCR beta chains. Across all donors, roughly uniform sequencing depth was an assumption of the presence/absence analyses. The HLA-A and HLA-B alleles of most subjects were reportedly predicted accurately from TCR beta sequences.

To note about this clone: Its target is not known.

The sequencing sample was made of PBMCs. The chain employs TRBV7-2 and TRBJ1-2; 7 bases are shared with TRBD1. The sequence derives from a male donor in good health and CMV-seropositive. CDR3 in amino acids: CASSLTGDYGYTF. In nucleotides, the CDR3 is TGTGCCAGCAGCTTAACAGGGGACTATGGCTACACCTTC.